A single sample is the source of the 30 T cell receptor beta chains below, sequenced in a study of blood T cell repertoires in COVID-19. Measured with immunoSEQ multiplex PCR; TCRdb has only the in-frame clones, and not every one. The table has 20,000 to 25,000 clones, over 75% seen once. The sequencing input was peripheral blood. These receptor sequences come from a woman older than 75 with acute or convalescent COVID-19.

This sequence joins TRBV10-1 and TRBJ2-5; 7 bases are a match to TRBD2. The CDR3 runs to 15 residues. With V trimmed by 3 bases and J by 0 bases, 4 bases remained unmatched. Germline CDR1 and CDR2: WNHNN and SYGVQD (reference sequence). The CDR3 here is CASSDPGGDQETQYF. For the CDR3, the DNA is TGCGCCAGCAGTGACCCGGGGGGTGACCAAGAGACCCAGTACTTC.

This chain joins TRBV19 and TRBJ2-1, with 9 nucleotides matching TRBD2. V lost 4 bases, J lost 4 bases, and 11 bases stayed unmatched. CDR3 length: 17 amino acids. Germline-derived CDR1 and CDR2 are LNHDA and SQIVND (reference sequence). The CDR3 DNA reads TGTGCCAGTAGTACCCCCAGGAGTAGCGGGAGTTACAATGAGCAGTTCTTC. Encoded protein: CASSTPRSSGSYNEQFF.

The V and J genes are TRBV5-1 and TRBJ2-1; 9 bases fit TRBD1. Germline CDR1 is SGHRS and CDR2 is YFSETQ. V lost 4 bases to trimming and J lost 0 bases; unmatched junction nucleotides: 2. The CDR3 runs 15 residues. This chain's CDR3 is CASSLGQGSYNEQFF. CDR3 nucleotide sequence: TGCGCCAGCAGCCTGGGACAGGGCTCCTACAATGAGCAGTTCTTC.

This chain uses TRBV14 with TRBJ2-1; 7 bases agree with TRBD2. Per the germline V gene, CDR1 is SGHDN and CDR2 is FVKESK. The ends lost 1 base at V and 4 bases at J; junction bases unmatched: 7. This CDR3 has 16 amino acids. The CDR3 sequence is CASSQVGGSAYNEQFF. Written as DNA, the CDR3 is TGTGCCAGCAGCCAAGTTGGCGGGAGCGCTTACAATGAGCAGTTCTTC.

The genes are TRBV9 and TRBJ1-4; perhaps TRBD1 as D (6 bases). Trimming shortened V by 3 bases and J by 0 bases, and 9 bases separated the two germline ends. Germline V gene data show CDR1 as SGDLS and CDR2 as YYNGEE. This CDR3 spans 15 amino acids. The CDR3 region is CASSGQASTNEKLFF. The CDR3 nucleotides read TGTGCCAGCAGCGGACAGGCCTCAACTAATGAAAAACTGTTTTTT.

This chain links TRBV4-3 with TRBJ2-2; D gene unclear. The V gene's germline CDR1 is LGHNA and CDR2 YSLEER. The germline V and J ends were trimmed by 0 bases and 2 bases, with 4 bases remaining between them. This CDR3 has 14 amino acids. CDR3 nucleotide sequence: TGCGCCAGCAGCCAAGATCCTAACACCGGGGAGCTGTTTTTT. Amino acids: CASSQDPNTGELFF.

The genes are TRBV6-5 and TRBJ2-5; the D gene is possibly TRBD1 (6 bases). This CDR3 region has 15 residues. V lost 6 bases and J 6 bases, leaving 20 bases between the germline ends. The V gene's germline CDR1 is MNHEY and CDR2 SVGAGI. DNA of the CDR3: TGTGCCAGCAGCAGGCCGGGACAAAATAGAAAGACCCAGTACTTC. Its protein is CASSRPGQNRKTQYF.

In this sample, this clone turned up a few times. The gene calls are TRBV6-5 and TRBJ1-2; tentative D call: TRBD1 (5 bases). V was cut by 6 bases and J by 4 bases, with 9 bases left in between. Germline loops: CDR1 MNHEY, CDR2 SVGAGI. CDR3 length: 12 amino acids. The CDR3 coding sequence is TGTGCCAGCAGCGTGGGGGGCTATGGCTACACCTTC. Amino acid sequence: CASSVGGYGYTF.

This chain links TRBV6-5 with TRBJ2-7, with 8 bases matching TRBD1. After removal of 6 bases from V and 6 bases from J, the junction contained 10 bases not matched to a gene. The germline V gene encodes CDR1 MNHEY and CDR2 SVGAGI. The CDR3 totals 14 residues. The CDR3 region is CASSLTGTGGEQYF. CDR3 sequence (DNA): TGTGCCAGCAGCCTCACGGGGACAGGCGGCGAGCAGTACTTC.

This clone was recorded a few times. The sample has other DNA sequences that encode this CDR3 too. V is TRBV18 and J is TRBJ1-5, with 11 bases that match TRBD1. The junction had 2 bases not matched to a gene; V was cut back by 3 bases and J by 7 bases. Germline assignment: CDR1 KGHSH and CDR2 LQKENI. The CDR3 runs to 14 residues. The chain's CDR3 is CASSPDRGLQPQHF. The CDR3 DNA reads as TGTGCCAGCTCACCGGACAGGGGGCTGCAGCCCCAGCATTTT.

The CDR3 nucleotides are TGTGCCAGCAGCTTAGATGCGGCCGGGCGGGGCACTGAAGCTTTCTTT. Its translation: CASSLDAAGRGTEAFF. The V and J genes are TRBV11-2 and TRBJ1-1; the D is unclear. V lost 0 bases and J lost 4, with 15 bases in between. Looked up from germline, CDR1 is SGHAT and CDR2 is FQNNGV. The CDR3 has 16 amino acids.

The gene calls are TRBV29-1 and TRBJ2-7, with 8 bases fitting TRBD1. The V segment lost 2 bases and the J segment 2 bases; nucleotides outside the gene matches: 8. The CDR3 has 15 residues. Per the germline V gene, CDR1 is SQVTM and CDR2 is ANQGSEA. CDR3 nucleotides: TGCAGCGTTGAAAGGGGTGGACAGGGAACCTACGAGCAGTACTTC. It encodes CSVERGGQGTYEQYF.

The chain carries TRBV6-5 and TRBJ1-2; 7 bases match TRBD1. Germline V gene sequence: CDR1 MNHEY, CDR2 SVGAGI. Trimming took 4 bases from V and 4 from J; bases not matched to a gene: 3. The CDR3 runs 13 residues. For the CDR3, the DNA is TGTGCCAGCAGTTCACACAGGGGCTATGGCTACACCTTC. It encodes CASSSHRGYGYTF.

The J gene is TRBJ2-7, the V gene TRBV18, with 7 bases identical to TRBD1. Germline assignment: CDR1 KGHSH and CDR2 LQKENI. The ends lost 4 bases at V and 6 bases at J; junction bases unmatched: 6. The CDR3 extends over 13 amino acids. The CDR3 coding sequence is TGTGCCAGCTCACTGAATCGGGACAGCGAGCAGTACTTC. It codes for CASSLNRDSEQYF. Drawing the rest from reference TRBV18 and TRBJ2-7, the complete variable domain is NAGVMQNPRHLVRRRGQEARLRCSPMKGHSHVYWYRQLPEEGLKFMVYLQKENIIDESGMPKERFSAEFPKEGPSILRIQQVVRGDSAAYFCASSLNRDSEQYFGPGTRLTVT.

This rearrangement joins TRBV2 to TRBJ1-5, with TRBD1 matching over 8 bases. Germline-derived CDR1 and CDR2 are SNHLY and FYNNEI. The ends lost 4 bases at V and 7 bases at J; junction bases unmatched: 9. The CDR3 spans 15 residues. The CDR3 sequence is CASSGRTGIRQPQHF. CDR3 sequence (DNA): TGTGCCAGCAGTGGCAGGACAGGGATTCGACAGCCCCAGCATTTT.

This chain links TRBV6-5 with TRBJ2-3; TRBD2 might be the D (5 bases). Trimming left V 2 bases short and J 4 bases short, with 10 bases between. CDR1 is MNHEY, CDR2 SVGAGI, per germline. The CDR3 totals 14 residues. CDR3 amino acids: CASSYVGKADTQYF. CDR3 sequence (DNA): TGTGCCAGCAGTTACGTCGGGAAAGCAGATACGCAGTATTTT.

V is TRBV4-3 and J is TRBJ1-1; no reliable D call. The CDR3 runs 13 residues. Between the trimmed V and J ends, which lost 1 base and 5 bases, there was a span of 8 bases. Germline CDR1 LGHNA, CDR2 YSLEER. The CDR3, as DNA: TGCGCCAGCAGCCAAGCTAGAACTACTGAAGCTTTCTTT. Its protein product is CASSQARTTEAFF.

The chain uses TRBV18 and TRBJ1-1; 8 bases line up with TRBD1. The trim removed 3 bases at V and 1 base at J, leaving 4 bases unmatched. CDR3 length: 15 residues. Germline CDR1 KGHSH, CDR2 LQKENI. The CDR3 protein is CASSPQGAENTEAFF. The DNA of the CDR3 is TGTGCCAGCTCACCTCAGGGGGCAGAGAACACTGAAGCTTTCTTT.

V is TRBV27 and J is TRBJ2-1; 7 bases are a match to TRBD1. The germline V gene has CDR1 MNHEY and CDR2 SMNVEV (reference sequence). The V segment lost 5 bases and the J segment 4 bases; nucleotides outside the gene matches: 14. The CDR3 is 17 residues long. DNA for the CDR3: TGTGCCAGCAGTCCAGTTACAGGGGCAGGGGTGTACAATGAGCAGTTCTTC. Its translation is CASSPVTGAGVYNEQFF.

This rearrangement joins TRBV19 to TRBJ2-3, with TRBD2 matching over 14 bases. The CDR3 consists of 16 residues. CDR1 is LNHDA and CDR2 is SQIVND in the germline V gene (reference sequence). With 7 bases clipped from V and 9 bases from J, the junction kept 12 bases outside the gene matches. In nucleotides, the CDR3 is TGTGCCAGTACCGCGGGACTAGCGGGAGTGATGGGGACGCAGTATTTT. Protein: CASTAGLAGVMGTQYF.

This chain connects TRBV5-4 to TRBJ2-3; D may be TRBD2 (7 bases). V was trimmed by 0 bases and J by 7 bases, leaving 21 bases between them. The CDR3 is 17 residues long. Germline-derived CDR1 and CDR2 are SGHNT and YYREEE (reference sequence). As DNA, the CDR3 is TGTGCCAGCAGCTTGGCCGGCGGGGGCCCGGGTATATATACGCAGTATTTT. It codes for CASSLAGGGPGIYTQYF.

In its sample, this clone was seen a few times. The rearrangement joins TRBV15 to TRBJ1-3, with no clear D. Germline-derived CDR1 and CDR2 are LNHNV and YYDKDF (reference sequence). The CDR3 consists of 14 residues. V was pared by 1 base and J by 3 bases, with 7 bases between. CDR3 in amino acids: CATSRGEIGNTIYF. DNA of the CDR3: TGTGCCACCAGCAGAGGGGAGATTGGAAACACCATATATTTT.

CDR3 sequence: CASSPPSPHRETQYF. The CDR3 DNA reads as TGTGCCAGCTCACCACCGAGTCCCCATCGGGAGACCCAGTACTTC. J is TRBJ2-5 and V is TRBV18, with D uncertain. Germline CDR1 is KGHSH and CDR2 is LQKENI. V lost 0 bases, J lost 5 bases, and 13 bases lay in between. This CDR3 is built from 15 residues.

The chain carries TRBV7-2 and TRBJ1-3, with D perhaps matching TRBD1 (5 bases). V shed 7 bases and J shed 0 bases, with 13 bases lying between them. The CDR3 extends over 15 amino acids. Germline CDR1 and CDR2: SGHTA and FQGNSA. The CDR3 DNA follows: TGTGCCAGCACCCTAACGGGGGTCTCTGGAAACACCATATATTTT. Translating it yields CASTLTGVSGNTIYF.

The genes are TRBV7-8 and TRBJ1-5; a weak D match, TRBD1 (5 bases). The CDR3 is 14 amino acids. Germline CDR1 reads SGHVS; CDR2 reads FQNEAQ. Trimming took 5 bases from V and 0 from J, leaving 8 bases between them. This chain's CDR3 is CASSADNSNQPQHF. CDR3 nucleotide sequence: TGTGCCAGCAGCGCGGACAATAGCAATCAGCCCCAGCATTTT.

This chain connects TRBV11-2 to TRBJ1-1; TRBD1 might be the D (6 bases). Between the trimmed V and J ends, which lost 4 bases and 1 base, there was a span of 13 bases. Germline V gives CDR1 SGHAT, CDR2 FQNNGV. CDR3 length: 15 amino acids. Written as DNA, the CDR3 is TGTGCCAGCAGCTCAGACAGGCTCAAGAACACTGAAGCTTTCTTT. Its translation: CASSSDRLKNTEAFF.

V gene TRBV9 combines with J gene TRBJ2-2; 8 bases align to TRBD1. With V trimmed by 0 bases and J by 4 bases, 5 bases remained unmatched. CDR1 is SGDLS and CDR2 is YYNGEE in the germline V gene. This CDR3 is built from 16 residues. CDR3 bases: TGTGCCAGCAGCGTAGTAGGACAGGGAAGCACCGGGGAGCTGTTTTTT. Its translation is CASSVVGQGSTGELFF.

The rearrangement links TRBV19 to TRBJ1-2; tentative D call: TRBD1 (6 bases). The V end lost 1 base, the J end lost 8 bases, and 11 bases lay between the germline ends. The CDR3 is 13 residues long. CDR1 is LNHDA, CDR2 SQIVND, per germline (reference sequence). CDR3 in amino acids: CASSIGDIVGYTF. The CDR3 nucleotides read TGTGCCAGTAGTATAGGGGACATTGTGGGCTACACCTTC.

The CDR3 DNA sequence: TGCGCCAGCAGCCAAGAACCGGGACAGGGGGTCTCTGGGGCCAACGTCCTGACTTTC. As protein: CASSQEPGQGVSGANVLTF. The V call is TRBV4-1, the J call TRBJ2-6; TRBD1 matches 11 bases. There are 19 residues in the CDR3. Germline trimming cut 0 bases from V and 0 bases from J; bases unmatched to any gene: 4. CDR1 is MGHRA and CDR2 is YSYEKL in the germline V gene.

The DNA for the CDR3 is TGTGCCAGCTCATCCGAAAATCCGGGGATCCGCTCAAACTATGGCTACACCTTC. Translation gives CASSSENPGIRSNYGYTF. The J gene is TRBJ1-2, the V gene TRBV18, with D unresolved. The V and J ends lost 5 bases and 2 bases respectively, with 24 bases between them. This CDR3 spans 18 amino acids. Germline CDR1 reads KGHSH; CDR2 reads LQKENI.